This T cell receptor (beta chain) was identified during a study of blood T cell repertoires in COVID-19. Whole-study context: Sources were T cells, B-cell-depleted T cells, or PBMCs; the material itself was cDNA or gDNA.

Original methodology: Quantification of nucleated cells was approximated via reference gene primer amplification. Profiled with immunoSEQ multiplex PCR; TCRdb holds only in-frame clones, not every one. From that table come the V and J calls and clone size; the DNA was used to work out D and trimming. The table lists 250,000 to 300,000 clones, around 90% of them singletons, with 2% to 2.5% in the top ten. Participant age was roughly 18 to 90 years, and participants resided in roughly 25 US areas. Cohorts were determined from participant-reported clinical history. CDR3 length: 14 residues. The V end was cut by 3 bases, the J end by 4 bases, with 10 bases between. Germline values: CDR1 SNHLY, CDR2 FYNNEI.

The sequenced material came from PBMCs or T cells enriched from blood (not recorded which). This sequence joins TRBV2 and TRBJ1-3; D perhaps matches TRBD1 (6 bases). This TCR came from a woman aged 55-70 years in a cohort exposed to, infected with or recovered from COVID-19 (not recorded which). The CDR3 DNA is TGTGCCAGCAGTGACGCGGGGGCAGGAAACACCATATATTTT. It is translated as CASSDAGAGNTIYF.